Given below is one TCR beta chain in context. This sample is part of a study of PD-1 blockade in classical Hodgkin lymphoma. After autologous stem cell transplantation all patients relapsed, and prior brentuximab vedotin exposure differed between cohorts. CDR3 length equals 16 residues. The germline V gene has CDR1 PRHDT and CDR2 FYEKMQ (reference sequence). Trimming left V 5 bases short and J 0 bases short, with 11 bases between. Measured with immunoSEQ multiplex PCR; TCRdb has only the in-frame clones, and not every one. Here the sample spans about 54,000 clones, around 93% being singletons. This chain uses TRBV13 with TRBJ2-6; D gene unclear. The TCR comes from a human donor with classical Hodgkin lymphoma. Sequences were derived from peripheral blood mononuclear cells (PBMCs), sampled before the second cycle of nivolumab. CDR3 DNA sequence: TGTGCCAGCAGCCCCCAGTGGGACTCTGGGGCCAACGTCCTGACTTTC. It codes for CASSPQWDSGANVLTF.